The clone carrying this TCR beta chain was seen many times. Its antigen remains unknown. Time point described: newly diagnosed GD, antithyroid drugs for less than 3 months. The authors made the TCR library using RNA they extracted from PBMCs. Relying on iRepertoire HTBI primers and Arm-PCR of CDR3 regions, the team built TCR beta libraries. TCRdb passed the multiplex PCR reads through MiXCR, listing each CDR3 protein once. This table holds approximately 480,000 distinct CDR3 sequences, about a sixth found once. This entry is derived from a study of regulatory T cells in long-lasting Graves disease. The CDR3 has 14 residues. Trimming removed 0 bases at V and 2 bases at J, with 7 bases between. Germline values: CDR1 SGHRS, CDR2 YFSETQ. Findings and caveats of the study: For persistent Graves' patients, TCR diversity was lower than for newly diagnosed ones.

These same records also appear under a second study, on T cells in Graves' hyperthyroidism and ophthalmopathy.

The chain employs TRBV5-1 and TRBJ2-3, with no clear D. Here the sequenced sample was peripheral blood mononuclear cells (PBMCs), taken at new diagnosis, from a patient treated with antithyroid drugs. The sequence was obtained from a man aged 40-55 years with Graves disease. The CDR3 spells CASSLATFTDTQYF. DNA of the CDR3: TGCGCCAGCAGCTTGGCTACCTTCACAGATACGCAGTATTTT.